This T cell receptor beta chain appears in the sequencing data of a study of identifying expanded T cells in peripheral blood. CDR1 and CDR2 (germline): SGHTA, FQGNSA. The CDR3 covers 14 residues. V shed 3 bases, J shed 3 bases, and the junction held 2 bases outside the gene matches. Healthy donors had no documented immune events, such as infections, while sampled. On this clone itself: The antigen is unknown.

Clones were sequenced by immunoSEQ multiplex PCR, and TCRdb holds only the in-frame ones, with some missing. The sample consists of under 130,000 clones, around 88% of them appearing once. Study-wide results and limits: Differentially abundant clones: around 1.2 between replicates, roughly 16 at approximately two weeks, approximately 19 at four. Across healthy donors, higher total template counts meant significantly greater approximately two-week count variance.

The sample taken for sequencing was blood. The origin of this receptor is a person aged 18-69 years in good health. This chain links TRBV7-2 with TRBJ2-3; TRBD1 matches at 8 bases. CDR3 residues: CASSFDRGTDTQYF. CDR3 coding DNA: TGTGCCAGCAGCTTCGACAGGGGAACAGATACGCAGTATTTT.